This TCR beta chain stems from a study of Graves' ophthalmopathy and Graves' hyperthyroidism. Transcripts of RNA were the source for amplifying TCR beta CDR3 regions. First-round RT-PCR with HTBI primers preceded a second-round multiplex PCR. From the multiplex PCR reads, TCRdb called clonotypes with MiXCR, one entry per CDR3 protein. The table has about 210,000 distinct CDR3 sequences, roughly 29% seen once; the top ten hold approximately 9.6%. Findings of the study overall: Among thyroid clonotypes expanded above 0.001 frequency, most also appeared in blood.

V was cut by 6 bases and J by 0 bases, with 14 bases left in between. The CDR3 runs 15 residues. On this clonotype: Antigen specificity is unknown.

Material: peripheral blood. The TCR comes from a man aged 50-60 years with Graves' ophthalmopathy. The chain joins TRBV12-3 or TRBV12-4 to TRBJ2-5; possibly TRBD1 or TRBD2 for D (5 bases each). The DNA for the CDR3 is TGTGCCAGCAGCGACCGGGACGGCAACCAAGAGACCCAGTACTTC. As protein: CASSDRDGNQETQYF.